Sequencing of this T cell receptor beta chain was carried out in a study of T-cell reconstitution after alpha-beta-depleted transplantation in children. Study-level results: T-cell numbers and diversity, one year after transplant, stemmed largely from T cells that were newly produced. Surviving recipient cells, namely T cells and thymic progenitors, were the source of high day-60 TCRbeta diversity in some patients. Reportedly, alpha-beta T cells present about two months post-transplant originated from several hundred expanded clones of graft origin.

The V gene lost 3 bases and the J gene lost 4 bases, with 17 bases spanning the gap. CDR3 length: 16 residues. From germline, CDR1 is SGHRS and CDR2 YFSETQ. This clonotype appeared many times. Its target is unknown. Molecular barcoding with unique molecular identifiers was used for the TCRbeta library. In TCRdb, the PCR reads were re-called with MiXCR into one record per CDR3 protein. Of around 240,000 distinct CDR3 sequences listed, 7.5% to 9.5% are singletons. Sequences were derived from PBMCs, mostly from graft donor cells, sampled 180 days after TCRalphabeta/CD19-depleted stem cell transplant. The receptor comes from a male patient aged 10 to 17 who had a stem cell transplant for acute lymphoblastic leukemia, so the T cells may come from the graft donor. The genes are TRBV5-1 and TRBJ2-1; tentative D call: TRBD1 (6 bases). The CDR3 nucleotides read TGCGCCAGCAGCTCCGGACAGTTAGGGGGTTACAATGAGCAGTTCTTC. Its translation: CASSSGQLGGYNEQFF.